This T cell receptor (beta chain) was observed in a study of OX40 agonist ivuxolimab in advanced cancers. Germline assignment: CDR1 KGHSH and CDR2 LQKENI. The CDR3 covers 18 residues. Trimming left V 2 bases short and J 8 bases short, with 25 bases between. Profiling relied on immunoSEQ multiplex PCR, and the TCRdb table lists in-frame clones only, not all of them. The data contain 80,000 to 95,000 clones, 91% of them singletons. Points from the study as a whole: Relative to CD4+ cells, CD8+ T cells on average had more expanded clones. Clonal expansion by week 6 occurred in CD4+ and CD8+ blood T cells (at 0.1 to 3.0 mg/kg).

As to this clone: The antigen is undetermined.

Material: CD4+ or CD8+ T cells sorted from blood, obtained in a trial of the OX40 agonist ivuxolimab. The chain employs TRBV18 and TRBJ2-1; a weak D match, TRBD1 (7 bases). The TCR comes from an adult with an advanced solid tumor such as melanoma, head and neck, liver or kidney cancer. The CDR3 DNA follows: TGTGCCAGCTCACCAAATTCGCCAGGGGGGCATTTATTGGATGAGCAGTTCTTC. Protein sequence: CASSPNSPGGHLLDEQFF.